The clone carrying this T cell receptor beta chain was counted a few times. Produced via immunoSEQ multiplex PCR; TCRdb's table is partial and in-frame only. The sample includes about 98,000 clones, 80% to 90% of them seen just once. This sample was taken from a study of preoperative IRX-2 immunotherapy in early breast cancer. Treatment: preoperative locoregional IRX-2 cytokine immunotherapy. Preoperative locoregional IRX-2 cytokine immunotherapy was tested in the phase Ib source study. Germline values: CDR1 GTSNPN, CDR2 SVGIG (reference sequence). Trimming removed 3 bases at V and 0 bases at J, with 11 bases between. The CDR3 consists of 15 residues.

Sample: tumor tissue, taken after IRX-2 immunotherapy. The receptor's source is a human donor with breast cancer. The gene calls are TRBV30 and TRBJ2-2; D ambiguous. DNA of the CDR3: TGTGCCTGGAGGTCTTCGGGCCCGAACACCGGGGAGCTGTTTTTT. Residues: CAWRSSGPNTGELFF.